The 26 T cell receptor beta chains presented below share a single source sample, sequenced in a study of shared clonotypes between healthy human individuals. Selected positively for CCR7 and CD45RO-negative, naive CD8 cells excluded terminally differentiated effector memory CD45RA+ cells. Only in-frame clones appear in the TCRdb table, and some are missing; sequencing was by immunoSEQ multiplex PCR. The data show around 600,000 clones, around 95% seen once. The sample taken for sequencing was naive CD8+ T cells sorted from blood. Receptor source: a woman younger than 45 in good health.

This chain uses TRBV28 with TRBJ1-1, with D tentatively TRBD1 (5 bases). Trimming removed 6 bases at V and 3 bases at J, with 23 bases between. In germline, CDR1 is MDHEN, CDR2 SYDVKM. The CDR3 contains 17 residues. Written as DNA, the CDR3 is TGTGCCAGCAGCCTACCGTATCAACGGGGCTGGGACACTGAAGCTTTCTTT. Translating gives CASSLPYQRGWDTEAFF.

This sequence joins TRBV5-8 and TRBJ2-5; D unclear. The J call may be faulty, since TRBJ2-7 better matches the DNA end. The V gene's germline CDR1 is SGHTS and CDR2 YDEGEE. This CDR3 has 10 amino acids. CDR3 residues: CASSYYEQYF. In DNA, the CDR3 is TGTGCCAGCAGCTACTACGAGCAGTACTTC.

The chain couples TRBV28 to TRBJ2-7; D possibly matches TRBD1 or TRBD2 (6 bases each). V was cut by 7 bases and J by 2 bases, with 15 bases left in between. The germline CDR1 and CDR2 sequences are MDHEN and SYDVKM. CDR3 size: 14 residues. Here the CDR3 DNA reads TGTGCCAGCATTGAGGAGGGGGACGCCTACGAGCAGTACTTC. Translated: CASIEEGDAYEQYF.

Notes on this clone: Other nucleotide sequences in the sample specify the same CDR3. The CDR3 DNA follows: TGTGCCAGTAGTATAGTGGGCACAGATACGCAGTATTTT. Residues: CASSIVGTDTQYF. V is TRBV19 and J is TRBJ2-3; D ambiguous. CDR1 is LNHDA, CDR2 SQIVND, per germline (reference sequence). The CDR3 sequence is 13 residues long. V was clipped by 1 base and J by 1 base, with 3 bases between them.

The genes are TRBV20-1 and TRBJ2-7, with no clear D. The CDR3 length is 11 residues. Germline lookup yields CDR1 DFQATT and CDR2 SNEGSKA (reference sequence). V was pared by 7 bases and J by 3 bases, with 10 bases between. In DNA, the CDR3 is TGCAGTGTTCCAGAGATCTACGAGCAGTACTTC. It yields the protein CSVPEIYEQYF.

The chain recombines TRBV28 with TRBJ1-2; D may be TRBD1 (5 bases). CDR3 length equals 18 residues. Per germline, CDR1 MDHEN and CDR2 SYDVKM. Between the trimmed V and J ends, which lost 3 bases and 2 bases, there was a span of 22 bases. The CDR3 spells CASSFPSREIGGNYGYTF. CDR3 sequence (DNA): TGTGCCAGCAGTTTCCCCAGCAGGGAGATCGGAGGAAACTATGGCTACACCTTC.

The V and J genes are TRBV6-5 and TRBJ1-1; D is ambiguous. Germline CDR1 is MNHEY and CDR2 is SVGAGI. The length of the CDR3 is 13 residues. V shed 10 bases and J shed 1 base, with 13 bases lying between them. DNA of the CDR3: TGTGCCACTTCCTTGGGAACGAACACTGAAGCTTTCTTT. This gives the protein CATSLGTNTEAFF.

The rearrangement uses TRBV7-9 and TRBJ2-4; D gene uncertain. Trimming took 10 bases from V and 1 from J, leaving 5 bases between them. This CDR3 is 11 amino acids long. The germline V gene has CDR1 SEHNR and CDR2 FQNEAQ (reference sequence). As DNA, the CDR3 is TGTGCCATCCACGCCAAAAACATTCAGTACTTC. Protein: CAIHAKNIQYF. The variable domain in full, completed from reference TRBV7-9 and TRBJ2-4, reads DTGVSQNPRHKITKRGQNVTFRCDPISEHNRLYWYRQTLGQGPEFLTYFQNEAQLEKSRLLSDRFSAERPKGSFSTLEIQRTEQGDSAMYLCAIHAKNIQYFGAGTRLSVL.

This clone was picked up one time. The chain has TRBV2 and TRBJ1-3, with D uncertain. CDR3 length equals 13 residues. With 2 bases removed from V and 3 bases from J, the gap between germline ends came to 5 bases. Looked up from germline, CDR1 is SNHLY and CDR2 is FYNNEI. The CDR3 sequence is CASSEWYGNTIYF. The CDR3 DNA reads as TGTGCCAGCAGTGAATGGTATGGAAACACCATATATTTT.

V is TRBV4-2 and J is TRBJ2-7; D remains unclear. Germline V gene sequence: CDR1 LGHNA, CDR2 YNFKEQ. The CDR3 has 13 residues. V was cut by 1 base and J by 4 bases, with 8 bases left in between. The CDR3 DNA reads as TGTGCCAGCAGCCAAGGTGTAGCTTACGAGCAGTACTTC. It codes for CASSQGVAYEQYF.

The gene calls are TRBV6-1 and TRBJ2-1, with 7 bases lining up with TRBD2. The CDR3 covers 14 residues. The V and J ends lost 7 bases and 3 bases, in that order; junction bases with no gene match: 6. CDR1 is MNHNS and CDR2 is SASEGT in the germline V gene. The CDR3 sequence: CASMNGRFYNEQFF. The DNA of the CDR3 is TGTGCCAGCATGAACGGGAGGTTCTACAATGAGCAGTTCTTC.

The CDR3 loop reads CAWSVIGDNSPLHF. As DNA, the CDR3 is TGTGCCTGGAGTGTAATAGGGGACAATTCACCCCTCCACTTT. V gene TRBV30 combines with J gene TRBJ1-6, with D tentatively TRBD1 (5 bases). This CDR3 has 14 amino acids. Trimming pared 0 bases from V and 7 bases from J, leaving 10 bases between. CDR1 GTSNPN and CDR2 SVGIG come from the germline V gene (reference sequence).

The rearrangement links TRBV27 to TRBJ2-7; either TRBD1 or TRBD2 may fit D (6 bases each). The V gene's germline CDR1 is MNHEY and CDR2 SMNVEV (reference sequence). Trimming took off 1 base at V and 3 bases at J, with 19 bases between the two ends. CDR3 size: 17 residues. The CDR3 DNA reads TGTGCCAGCAGTTTATGGAGACCGCGGGACACAGACTACGAGCAGTACTTC. Translation gives CASSLWRPRDTDYEQYF.

The chain links TRBV27 to TRBJ1-2; 8 positions match TRBD1. The junction had 14 bases not matched to a gene; V was cut back by 5 bases and J by 6 bases. Germline assignment: CDR1 MNHEY and CDR2 SMNVEV (reference sequence). The CDR3 sequence is 16 residues long. The CDR3 DNA reads as TGTGCCAGCAGTGTTGACAGGGGCTACGGGAGGGATGGCTACACCTTC. Its translation: CASSVDRGYGRDGYTF.

The rearrangement joins TRBV6-5 to TRBJ1-1, with D tentatively TRBD1 (6 bases). The length of the CDR3 is 14 residues. The ends were cut back, 2 bases at V and 3 bases at J, with 10 bases in the middle. Germline V gives CDR1 MNHEY, CDR2 SVGAGI. The CDR3 reads CASSYQGTHTEAFF. In DNA, the CDR3 is TGTGCCAGCAGTTACCAGGGGACACACACTGAAGCTTTCTTT.

This clone was counted once. This sequence joins TRBV4-1 and TRBJ2-5; no reliable D call. The J call is in doubt because the DNA end fits TRBJ2-7 better. The CDR3 runs 17 residues. Germline V CDR1 and CDR2: MGHRA, YSYEKL. The chain's CDR3 is CASSQDPRSGKMYEQYF. CDR3 nucleotides: TGCGCCAGCAGCCAAGATCCAAGATCTGGAAAAATGTACGAGCAGTACTTC.

The V gene is TRBV23-1, the J gene TRBJ2-3, with a weak D call TRBD2 (5 bases). TRBV23-1 counts as an open reading frame of uncertain function. The CDR3 contains 17 residues. V lost 0 bases and J lost 2, with 15 bases in between. The CDR3, as DNA: TGCGCCAGCAGTCAATCGAAGTATGCGGGCCACACAGATACGCAGTATTTT. Amino acids: CASSQSKYAGHTDTQYF.

J is TRBJ2-7 and V is TRBV6-1; D call uncertain. Trimming left V 1 base short and J 0 bases short, with 10 bases between. The CDR3 covers 15 residues. Germline CDR1 is MNHNS and CDR2 is SASEGT. The CDR3 bases are TGTGCCAGCAGTGAAGGCTTGGACGCCTCCTACGAGCAGTACTTC. Protein product: CASSEGLDASYEQYF.

The J gene is TRBJ2-5, the V gene TRBV5-6; D remains unclear. In germline, CDR1 is SGHDT, CDR2 YYEEEE. V lost 4 bases, J lost 2 bases, and 9 bases lay in between. There are 13 residues in the CDR3. The CDR3: CASSPESQETQYF. The CDR3 DNA reads as TGTGCCAGCAGCCCAGAGAGTCAAGAGACCCAGTACTTC.

V is TRBV28 and J is TRBJ2-7, with 8 bases lining up with TRBD2. V trimming: 5 bases; J trimming: 2 bases; junction bases outside the gene matches: 8. Germline CDR1 MDHEN, CDR2 SYDVKM. CDR3 length: 15 amino acids. The CDR3 sequence is CASSPISGRPYEQYF. The CDR3 coding sequence is TGTGCCAGCAGTCCCATCAGCGGGAGACCCTACGAGCAGTACTTC.

The rearrangement joins TRBV7-2 to TRBJ2-5; 14 bases map to TRBD2. Germline trimming cut 1 base from V and 11 bases from J; bases unmatched to any gene: 18. The length of the CDR3 is 19 residues. Germline V CDR1 and CDR2: SGHTA, FQGNSA. Here the CDR3 reads CASSLVRTGPPGLAGEQYF. CDR3 in DNA: TGTGCCAGCAGCTTAGTCCGTACAGGACCCCCGGGACTAGCGGGAGAGCAGTACTTC.

V is TRBV4-1 and J is TRBJ2-7, with D possibly being TRBD2 (6 bases). From germline, CDR1 is MGHRA and CDR2 YSYEKL. The CDR3 contains 13 residues. V was cut by 1 base and J by 7 bases, with 11 bases left in between. The CDR3, as DNA: TGCGCCAGCAGCCAAGTTGGGGGGTGGGAGCAGTACTTC. Encoded protein: CASSQVGGWEQYF.

V and J are TRBV10-1 and TRBJ2-7; 13 bases match TRBD2. Germline V CDR1 and CDR2: WNHNN, SYGVQD (reference sequence). After removal of 6 bases from V and 1 base from J, the junction contained 6 bases not matched to a gene. The CDR3 runs to 16 residues. CDR3 nucleotides: TGCGCCAGCAGCGGCGGGACTAGCGGGATATCCTACGAGCAGTACTTC. As protein: CASSGGTSGISYEQYF.

The rearrangement links TRBV19 to TRBJ1-1; TRBD1 agrees at 8 bases. V lost 7 bases, J lost 4 bases, and 5 bases stayed unmatched. CDR3 length: 13 residues. Germline lookup yields CDR1 LNHDA and CDR2 SQIVND (reference sequence). This CDR3 is CASITGGSTEAFF. The CDR3 DNA reads TGTGCCAGTATCACAGGGGGAAGCACTGAAGCTTTCTTT.

The chain combines TRBV7-9 with TRBJ2-1; D is unresolved. Germline CDR1 and CDR2: SEHNR and FQNEAQ (reference sequence). Trimming removed 4 bases from V and 4 bases from J, with 8 bases in between. There are 13 residues in the CDR3. The CDR3 sequence: CASSSRLYNEQFF. CDR3 in DNA: TGTGCCAGCAGCTCAAGACTGTACAATGAGCAGTTCTTC. The full variable domain, with the rest looked up from reference TRBV7-9 and TRBJ2-1, is DTGVSQNPRHKITKRGQNVTFRCDPISEHNRLYWYRQTLGQGPEFLTYFQNEAQLEKSRLLSDRFSAERPKGSFSTLEIQRTEQGDSAMYLCASSSRLYNEQFFGPGTRLTVL.

The chain is built from TRBV28 and TRBJ2-3; perhaps TRBD1 as D (5 bases). The CDR3 covers 12 residues. Trimming took off 8 bases at V and 5 bases at J, with 11 bases between the two ends. Germline V CDR1 and CDR2: MDHEN, SYDVKM. The CDR3 loop is CASAGRIDTQYF. In nucleotides, the CDR3 is TGTGCCAGCGCAGGGCGGATAGATACGCAGTATTTT.